This T cell receptor beta chain was sequenced for a study of Ad26.COV2.S vaccination and SARS-CoV-2 variants. To note about this clone: Its cognate antigen is unknown. The same CDR3 arises from other DNA sequences in this sample as well.

The V and J ends lost 2 bases and 6 bases respectively, with 8 bases between them. Looked up from germline, CDR1 is MNHEY and CDR2 is SMNVEV (reference sequence). The CDR3 is 14 amino acids. Sequencing used immunoSEQ multiplex PCR; TCRdb keeps in-frame clones, though not all of them. The sample has approximately 480,000 clones, around 88% seen once. The treatment here: 19 received Ad26.COV2.S at low or high dose, single or two shots; roughly five received placebo; per-sample allocation not given. Repertoires come from day 63 after the first vaccine or placebo injection. Study observations and caveats: An underestimation of total T cell responses may have resulted from the TCR breadth and depth analyses.

Source: peripheral blood, taken in a trial of Ad26.COV2.S vaccine versus placebo. The receptor was isolated from a person between 18 and 65 years old who received the Ad26.COV2.S COVID-19 vaccine or a placebo. This chain uses TRBV27 with TRBJ1-6; D is unresolved. This chain's CDR3 is CASSLGQVNSPLHF. CDR3 nucleotides: TGTGCCAGCAGTTTAGGGCAGGTTAATTCACCCCTCCACTTT.